These 14 T cell receptor beta chains were sequenced from one sample in a study of memory CD4+ T cells and cytomegalovirus serostatus. Single viable CD3+CD4+CD8-CD45RO+ cells were sorted as the memory CD4+ T cells. The table came from immunoSEQ multiplex PCR; TCRdb's copy has only in-frame clones and leaves some out. Of roughly 45,000 clones in the sample, roughly 78% were seen once. The sequencing input was memory CD4+ T cells from blood. These receptors all come from an adult in good health and CMV-seronegative.

This rearrangement joins TRBV7-7 to TRBJ2-7; 7 bases agree with TRBD1. The CDR3 runs 16 residues. Germline assignment: CDR1 SSHAT and CDR2 FNYEAQ (reference sequence). Trimming took 5 bases from V and 1 from J; bases not matched to a gene: 11. CDR3 DNA sequence: TGTGCCAGCAGCCCCCATCTGGCAGGGGGATCCTACGAGCAGTACTTC. It is translated as CASSPHLAGGSYEQYF.

This clone turned up a few times. The chain has TRBV29-1 and TRBJ2-7, with a possible D match to TRBD2 (6 bases). The CDR3 length is 15 residues. With 5 bases removed from V and 1 base from J, the gap between germline ends came to 18 bases. The germline V gene encodes CDR1 SQVTM and CDR2 ANQGSEA. In nucleotides, the CDR3 is TGCAGCGTTCTGAAACTAGCAGGGATTTCCTACGAGCAGTACTTC. Its protein product is CSVLKLAGISYEQYF.

The table lists this clone with a few counts. This sequence joins TRBV30 and TRBJ1-2; a possible D gene is TRBD1 (5 bases). Trimming removed 2 bases at V and 0 bases at J, with 16 bases between. The CDR3 is 16 residues long. Germline CDR1 and CDR2: GTSNPN and SVGIG (reference sequence). The CDR3: CAWSRRRDETNYGYTF. The CDR3 DNA follows: TGTGCCTGGAGTAGGCGCAGGGACGAGACTAACTATGGCTACACCTTC. Using reference TRBV30 and TRBJ1-2 for the parts outside the CDR3, the full variable domain is SQTIHQWPATLVQPVGSPLSLECTVEGTSNPNLYWYRQAAGRGLQLLFYSVGIGQISSEVPQNLSASRPQDRQFILSSKKLLLSDSGFYLCAWSRRRDETNYGYTFGSGTRLTVV.

V gene TRBV28 combines with J gene TRBJ2-7; the D is unclear. The CDR3 has 12 residues. Trimming took 7 bases from V and 4 from J, leaving 11 bases between them. CDR1 is MDHEN and CDR2 is SYDVKM in the germline V gene. CDR3 sequence (DNA): TGTGCCAGCACCAAGTTAGGGTACGAGCAGTACTTC. As protein: CASTKLGYEQYF. Full variable domain (missing parts from reference TRBV28 and TRBJ2-7): DVKVTQSSRYLVKRTGEKVFLECVQDMDHENMFWYRQDPGLGLRLIYFSYDVKMKEKGDIPEGYSVSREKKERFSLILESASTNQTSMYLCASTKLGYEQYFGPGTRLTVT.

This chain joins TRBV7-3 and TRBJ2-7, with 10 bases fitting TRBD1. In germline, CDR1 is SGHTA, CDR2 FQGTGA. This CDR3 is built from 13 residues. Unmatched junction bases numbered 3, after V lost 8 bases and J lost 2 bases. In DNA form, the CDR3 reads TGTGCCAGCGAAGGACAGGGGGCCTACGAGCAGTACTTC. This sequence encodes CASEGQGAYEQYF.

The V and J genes are TRBV5-1 and TRBJ2-5, with D uncertain. The CDR3 extends over 13 amino acids. CDR1 is SGHRS, CDR2 YFSETQ, per germline. V lost 2 bases and J 1 base, leaving 6 bases between the germline ends. This CDR3 reads CASSFGFQETQYF. The CDR3 DNA is TGCGCCAGCAGCTTCGGTTTCCAAGAGACCCAGTACTTC.

V gene TRBV4-1 combines with J gene TRBJ2-7, with 7 bases identical to TRBD1. Per the germline V gene, CDR1 is MGHRA and CDR2 is YSYEKL. V shed 5 bases, J shed 5 bases, and the junction held 12 bases outside the gene matches. This CDR3 contains 15 residues. In DNA, the CDR3 is TGCGCCAGCAGCTCAGGGGGTCTTCCTTCGGACGAGCAGTACTTC. Protein product: CASSSGGLPSDEQYF.

The gene calls are TRBV28 and TRBJ1-4; TRBD1 might be the D (5 bases). This CDR3 region has 15 residues. V was cut by 5 bases and J by 8 bases, with 18 bases left in between. Germline-derived CDR1 and CDR2 are MDHEN and SYDVKM. The CDR3 nucleotides are TGTGCCAGCAGTCCCCCGGGCAGGGTGGGGGAAAAACTGTTTTTT. This sequence encodes CASSPPGRVGEKLFF.

The chain links TRBV6-5 to TRBJ2-7, with TRBD2 matching 9 bases. Germline CDR1 and CDR2: MNHEY and SVGAGI. V shed 2 bases, J shed 0 bases, and the junction held 5 bases outside the gene matches. This CDR3 comprises 16 residues. This CDR3 reads CASSYGASGASYEQYF. Here the CDR3 DNA reads TGTGCCAGCAGTTACGGGGCTAGCGGGGCCTCCTACGAGCAGTACTTC.

This chain joins TRBV6-4 and TRBJ1-6; no firm D call. Germline V gene lookup returns CDR1 MRHNA and CDR2 SNTAGT. The CDR3 consists of 14 residues. The V end lost 4 bases, the J end lost 14 bases, and 18 bases lay between the germline ends. The CDR3 bases are TGTGCCAGCAGTGCCGCACGGAACGCTGGCGCCCTCCACTTT. Translating gives CASSAARNAGALHF.

The chain employs TRBV4-2 and TRBJ1-1; D possibly corresponds to TRBD1 (5 bases). The germline V gene has CDR1 LGHNA and CDR2 YNFKEQ. The V end was cut by 0 bases, the J end by 3 bases, with 14 bases between. The CDR3 runs to 16 residues. This CDR3 reads CASSQDPQGRDTEAFF. CDR3 bases: TGTGCCAGCAGCCAAGATCCCCAGGGCAGGGACACTGAAGCTTTCTTT.

The V and J genes are TRBV9 and TRBJ2-2; TRBD1 aligns across 8 bases. CDR3 size: 15 residues. Germline CDR1 and CDR2: SGDLS and YYNGEE. The V and J ends lost 4 bases and 6 bases, in that order; junction bases with no gene match: 8. In DNA form, the CDR3 reads TGTGCCAGCAGCTTTGGACAGGGTAGGGCCGGGGAGCTGTTTTTT. Its protein product is CASSFGQGRAGELFF.

This chain connects TRBV10-3 to TRBJ2-3; a possible D gene is TRBD1 (5 bases). Trimming shortened V by 0 bases and J by 3 bases, and 10 bases separated the two germline ends. Germline CDR1 ENHRY, CDR2 SYGVKD. The CDR3 has 15 amino acids. Here the CDR3 reads CAISESGQGTDTQYF. The DNA of the CDR3 is TGTGCCATCAGTGAGTCGGGGCAGGGAACAGATACGCAGTATTTT.

The genes are TRBV7-2 and TRBJ1-1; D not certain. This CDR3 contains 16 residues. V lost 5 bases and J 2 bases, leaving 18 bases between the germline ends. Germline lookup yields CDR1 SGHTA and CDR2 FQGNSA. CDR3 in amino acids: CASSQDVGRPNTEAFF. The CDR3 DNA follows: TGTGCCAGCAGCCAAGATGTGGGCCGACCCAACACTGAAGCTTTCTTT.